This T cell receptor (beta chain) emerged from a study of OX40 agonist ivuxolimab in advanced cancers. Turning to the study itself: Every 2 weeks, patients got intravenous ivuxolimab at one of six dose levels (0.01-10 mg/kg). Under the entry rules, prior anti-PD-1, anti-PD-L1 or anti-CTLA-4 therapy was allowed, and more than 35% had some.

The CDR3 consists of 14 residues. With 8 bases removed from V and 4 bases from J, the gap between germline ends came to 15 bases. Germline V CDR1 and CDR2: SEHNR, FQNEAQ (reference sequence). Here immunoSEQ multiplex PCR was the method, and the copy in TCRdb shows in-frame clones only, minus some. The sample lists about 36,000 clones, roughly 84% seen once, with around 10% in the top ten. The source material was CD4+ or CD8+ T cells sorted from blood, sampled in a trial of the OX40 agonist ivuxolimab. This chain joins TRBV7-9 and TRBJ1-5; D is uncertain. The sequence came from an adult with an advanced solid tumor such as melanoma, head and neck, liver or kidney cancer. CDR3 residues: CASSPGGGNQPQHF. The CDR3 DNA is TGTGCCAGCTCCCCGGGAGGTGGAAATCAGCCCCAGCATTTT.